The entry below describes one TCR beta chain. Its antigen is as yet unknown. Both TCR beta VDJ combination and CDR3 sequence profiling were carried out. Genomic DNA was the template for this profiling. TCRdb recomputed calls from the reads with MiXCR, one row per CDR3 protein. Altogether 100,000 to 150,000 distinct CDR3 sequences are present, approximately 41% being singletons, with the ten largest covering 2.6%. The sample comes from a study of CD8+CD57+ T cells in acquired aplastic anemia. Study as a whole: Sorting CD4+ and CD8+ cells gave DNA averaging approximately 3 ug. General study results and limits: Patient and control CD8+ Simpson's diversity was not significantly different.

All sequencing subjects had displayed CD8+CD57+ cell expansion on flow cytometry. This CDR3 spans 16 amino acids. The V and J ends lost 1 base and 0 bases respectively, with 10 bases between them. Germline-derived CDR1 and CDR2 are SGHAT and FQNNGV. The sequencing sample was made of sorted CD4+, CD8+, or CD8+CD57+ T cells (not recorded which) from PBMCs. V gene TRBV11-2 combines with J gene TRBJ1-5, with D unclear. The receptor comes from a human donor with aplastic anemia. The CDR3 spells CASSLVVGRSNQPQHF. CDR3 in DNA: TGTGCCAGCAGCTTAGTGGTAGGTCGTAGCAATCAGCCCCAGCATTTT.